A selection of T cell receptor beta chains follows, all from one sample in a study of CD4+ T cells in melanoma. Method: immunoSEQ multiplex PCR; TCRdb's copy keeps in-frame clones and lacks some. This table holds over 100,000 clones, over 80% found once. Sample: peripheral blood. Receptor source: a human donor with melanoma. The CDR3 runs from the conserved cysteine through the conserved F or W. The order of the fields is J gene, V gene, clone size, D gene, CDR3 DNA, CDR3 protein. D genes are given only for firm matches. A row's size may be missing; if present it is once, few, many or a size class.

>TRBJ2-2|TRBV7-6|once|TRBD2
TGTGCCAGCGTTTGGGCGGGAGACACCGGGGAGCTGTTTTTT
CASVWAGDTGELFF
>TRBJ1-3|TRBV6-6|.|.
TGTGCCAGCACACGATCGGGAAACACCATATATTTT
CASTRSGNTIYF
>TRBJ1-2|TRBV5-1|.|.
TGCGCCAGCAGCTTGGGTCCCCGAAATAACTATGGCTACACCTTC
CASSLGPRNNYGYTF
>TRBJ2-5|TRBV19|.|TRBD1
TGTGCCAGTAGGACGACAGGGGGTTCCCAAGAGACCCAGTACTTC
CASRTTGGSQETQYF
>TRBJ1-2|TRBV28|once|TRBD1
TGTGCCAGCAGTTCGCCCGTCAGGGGGTCGAGCTATGGCTACACCTTC
CASSSPVRGSSYGYTF
>TRBJ1-2|TRBV6-5|.|.
TGTGCCAGCACCTGGGACGGAGTGCACTTC
CASTWDGVHF
>TRBJ2-1|TRBV7-9|.|.
TGTGCCAGCAGCTTAGATTTTAATGAGCAGTTCTTC
CASSLDFNEQFF
>TRBJ2-7|TRBV12-5|.|TRBD1
TGTGCTAGTGGCCTGGGACAGAAGCCTAACTACGAGCAGTACTTC
CASGLGQKPNYEQYF
>TRBJ2-1|TRBV9|.|.
TGTGCCAGCAGCCGTTGGGACTCCTACAATGAGCAGTTCTTC
CASSRWDSYNEQFF
>TRBJ1-5|TRBV6-1|.|.
TGTGCCAGCAGTGAGTCTCACAATCAGCCCCAGCATTTT
CASSESHNQPQHF
>TRBJ1-1|TRBV9|.|.
TGTGCCAGCAGCGGAGGGGCACAGGGGAACACTGAAGCTTTCTTT
CASSGGAQGNTEAFF
>TRBJ2-5|TRBV7-9|.|.
TGTGCCAGCAGCTTAAATGGGGAGACCCAGTACTTC
CASSLNGETQYF
>TRBJ2-7|TRBV7-2|.|.
TGTGCCAGCAGCTCAAGGTCAGGATTCTCCTACGAGCAGTACTTC
CASSSRSGFSYEQYF
>TRBJ1-2|TRBV7-8|.|.
TGTGCCAGCAGCCCCCGTGGAGGGAGGTCATATGGCTACACCTTC
CASSPRGGRSYGYTF
>TRBJ1-4|TRBV2|.|.
TGTGCCAGCAGCGTCGATTACGTCACCAATGAAAAACTGTTTTTT
CASSVDYVTNEKLFF
>TRBJ2-7|TRBV6-5|.|.
TGTGCCAGCAGTTACTCGGACGGGGTTAAGTACTTC
CASSYSDGVKYF
>TRBJ2-2|TRBV9|.|TRBD2
TGTGCCAGCCAACCATCGGGGGGGAGAGGAGGGGAGCTGTTTTTT
CASQPSGGRGGELFF
>TRBJ1-2|TRBV5-6|.|.
TGTGCCAGCAGCGTGACAGTGGATGGCTACACCTTC
CASSVTVDGYTF
>TRBJ2-7|TRBV2|.|.
TGTGCCAGCAGTTACCAGGACGAGCAGTACTTC
CASSYQDEQYF
>TRBJ1-2|TRBV7-9|.|TRBD1
TGTGCCAGCAGCTTAGACCCGAAGGGGGCAAGTGGCTACACCTTC
CASSLDPKGASGYTF
>TRBJ1-1|TRBV5-5|.|.
TGTGCCAGCAGCCTCCCCAGCCAGACAGGGAACACTGAAGCTTTCTTT
CASSLPSQTGNTEAFF
>TRBJ2-3|TRBV6-5|few|TRBD2
TGTGCCAGCGGAGCGGGGTGGTCAGATACGCAGTATTTT
CASGAGWSDTQYF
>TRBJ1-2|TRBV6-6|.|.
TGTGCCAGCACTGGGCAGTTACGTCTGACCTTC
CASTGQLRLTF
>TRBJ2-5|TRBV5-5|.|TRBD2
TGTGCCAGCACCCGGACTAGCGGCATCCAAGAGACCCAGTACTTC
CASTRTSGIQETQYF
>TRBJ1-4|TRBV7-9|.|.
TGTGCCAGCAGCTTCTTAGGGGTAAATGAAAAACTGTTTTTT
CASSFLGVNEKLFF
>TRBJ2-1|TRBV5-4|.|TRBD1
TGTGCCAGCAGCTATGACAGGGAAGGCGATGAGCAGTTCTTC
CASSYDREGDEQFF
>TRBJ2-2|TRBV9|once|TRBD1
TGTGCCAGCAGCCCTCATGATTTACAGGGGGCGGGCACCGGGGAGCTGTTTTTT
CASSPHDLQGAGTGELFF
>TRBJ2-3|TRBV7-9|.|.
TGTGCCAGCAGCTTACAGGGCGGATCAGGGCGAACAGATACGCAGTATTTT
CASSLQGGSGRTDTQYF
>TRBJ2-3|TRBV9|.|.
TGTGCCAGCAGCGTAGGGGCAGGGCAACTGGATACGCAGTATTTT
CASSVGAGQLDTQYF
>TRBJ1-2|TRBV7-8|.|.
TGTGCCAGCAGCTTAAACAGAGCCAACTATGGCTACACCTTC
CASSLNRANYGYTF
>TRBJ1-4|TRBV11-2|.|TRBD1
TGTGCCAGCAGCCTACAGGGGGCTGTGGGTGAAAAACTGTTTTTT
CASSLQGAVGEKLFF
>TRBJ1-2|TRBV4-1|.|.
TGCGCCAGCAGCCAAGATTACAGGAATGGCTACACCTTC
CASSQDYRNGYTF
>TRBJ2-7|TRBV7-2|.|.
TGTGCCAGCAGCTTATTGCCCGGGGTGTTGGGCAGAAACTACGAGCAGTACTTC
CASSLLPGVLGRNYEQYF
>TRBJ2-6|TRBV6-1|.|.
TGTGCCAGTCGGGGGTCTGGGGCCAACGTCCTGACTTTC
CASRGSGANVLTF
>TRBJ1-1|TRBV7-9|.|TRBD1
TGTGCCAGCAGCTTAGAAGCAGGGGGAATGAACACTGAAGCTTTCTTT
CASSLEAGGMNTEAFF